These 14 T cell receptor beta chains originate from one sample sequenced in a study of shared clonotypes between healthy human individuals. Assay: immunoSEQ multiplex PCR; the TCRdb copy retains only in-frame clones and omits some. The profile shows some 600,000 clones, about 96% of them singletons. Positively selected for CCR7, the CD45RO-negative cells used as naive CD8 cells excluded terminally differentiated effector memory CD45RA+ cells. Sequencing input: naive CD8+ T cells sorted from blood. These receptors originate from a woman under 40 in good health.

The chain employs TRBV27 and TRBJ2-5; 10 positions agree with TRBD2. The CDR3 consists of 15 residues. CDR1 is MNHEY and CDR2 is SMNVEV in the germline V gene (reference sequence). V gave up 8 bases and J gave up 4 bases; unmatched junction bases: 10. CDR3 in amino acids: CASHSLAGIVETQYF. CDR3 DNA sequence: TGTGCCAGCCATTCACTAGCGGGAATCGTAGAGACCCAGTACTTC.

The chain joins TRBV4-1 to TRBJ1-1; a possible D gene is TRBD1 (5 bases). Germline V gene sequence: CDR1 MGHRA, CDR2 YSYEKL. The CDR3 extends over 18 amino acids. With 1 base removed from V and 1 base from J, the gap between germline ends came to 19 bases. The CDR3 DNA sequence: TGCGCCAGCAGCCAAGGCCCTGGGCCAGGGTTTCGGAACACTGAAGCTTTCTTT. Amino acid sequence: CASSQGPGPGFRNTEAFF.

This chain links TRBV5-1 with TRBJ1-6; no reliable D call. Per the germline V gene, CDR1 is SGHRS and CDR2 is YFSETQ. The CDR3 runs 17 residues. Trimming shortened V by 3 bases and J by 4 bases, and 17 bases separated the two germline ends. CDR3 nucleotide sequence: TGCGCCAGCAGCTCCAGAATTTCGGGGAGTTATAATTCACCCCTCCACTTT. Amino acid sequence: CASSSRISGSYNSPLHF.

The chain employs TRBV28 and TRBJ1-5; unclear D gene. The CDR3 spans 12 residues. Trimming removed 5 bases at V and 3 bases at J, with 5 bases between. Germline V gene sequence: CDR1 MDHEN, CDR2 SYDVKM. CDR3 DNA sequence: TGTGCCAGCAGTCCGACCAATCAGCCCCAGCATTTT. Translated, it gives CASSPTNQPQHF.

CDR3: CASSFAPSYEQYF. CDR3 coding DNA: TGTGCCAGCAGTTTTGCACCAAGTTACGAGCAGTACTTC. The V call is TRBV27, the J call TRBJ2-7; the D is unclear. Between the trimmed V and J ends, which lost 3 bases and 4 bases, there was a span of 10 bases. Germline assignment: CDR1 MNHEY and CDR2 SMNVEV (reference sequence). This CDR3 has 13 residues.

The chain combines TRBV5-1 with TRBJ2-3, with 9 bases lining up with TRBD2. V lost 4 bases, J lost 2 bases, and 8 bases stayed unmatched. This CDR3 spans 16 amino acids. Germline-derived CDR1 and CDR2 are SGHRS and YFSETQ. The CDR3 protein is CASSTRTSEITDTQYF. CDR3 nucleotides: TGCGCCAGCAGCACCCGGACTAGCGAGATCACAGATACGCAGTATTTT. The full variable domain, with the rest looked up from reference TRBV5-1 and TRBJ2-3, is KAGVTQTPRYLIKTRGQQVTLSCSPISGHRSVSWYQQTPGQGLQFLFEYFSETQRNKGNFPGRFSGRQFSNSRSEMNVSTLELGDSALYLCASSTRTSEITDTQYFGPGTRLTVL.

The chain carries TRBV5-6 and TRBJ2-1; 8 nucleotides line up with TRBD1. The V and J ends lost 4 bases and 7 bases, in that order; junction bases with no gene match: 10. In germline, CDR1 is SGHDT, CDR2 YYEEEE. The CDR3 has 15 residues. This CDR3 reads CASSQSRDRQNEQFF. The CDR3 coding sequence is TGTGCCAGCAGCCAAAGCAGGGACAGGCAGAATGAGCAGTTCTTC.

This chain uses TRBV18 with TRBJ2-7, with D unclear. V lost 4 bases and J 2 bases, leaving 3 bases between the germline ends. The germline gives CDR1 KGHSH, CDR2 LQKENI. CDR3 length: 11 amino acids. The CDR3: CASSQTYEQYF. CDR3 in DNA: TGTGCCAGCTCACAGACCTACGAGCAGTACTTC.

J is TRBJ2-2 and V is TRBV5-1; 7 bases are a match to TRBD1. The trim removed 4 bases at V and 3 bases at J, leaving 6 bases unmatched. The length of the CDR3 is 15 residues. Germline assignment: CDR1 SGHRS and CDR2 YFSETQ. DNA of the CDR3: TGCGCCAGCAGCCCCGACAGGGTCCACACCGGGGAGCTGTTTTTT. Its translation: CASSPDRVHTGELFF.

The CDR3 bases are TGTGCCAGCAGTTTGGTGGCAGGGGATGGCTACACCTTC. This sequence encodes CASSLVAGDGYTF. The rearrangement links TRBV27 to TRBJ1-2; D perhaps matches TRBD1 (6 bases). Germline V gene sequence: CDR1 MNHEY, CDR2 SMNVEV (reference sequence). V was pared by 3 bases and J by 6 bases, with 11 bases between. The CDR3 is 13 amino acids.

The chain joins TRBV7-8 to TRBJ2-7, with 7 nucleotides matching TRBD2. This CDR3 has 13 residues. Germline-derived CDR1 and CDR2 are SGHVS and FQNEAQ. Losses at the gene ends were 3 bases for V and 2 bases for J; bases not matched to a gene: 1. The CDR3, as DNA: TGTGCCAGCAGCTTTGGGAGGGCCTACGAGCAGTACTTC. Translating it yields CASSFGRAYEQYF.

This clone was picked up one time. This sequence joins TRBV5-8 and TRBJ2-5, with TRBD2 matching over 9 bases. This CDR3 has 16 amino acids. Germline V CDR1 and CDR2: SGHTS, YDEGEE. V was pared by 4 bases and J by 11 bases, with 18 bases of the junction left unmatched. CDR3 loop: CASSPARREGRYEQYF. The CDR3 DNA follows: TGTGCCAGCAGCCCGGCTAGGCGGGAGGGCCGTTATGAGCAGTACTTC.

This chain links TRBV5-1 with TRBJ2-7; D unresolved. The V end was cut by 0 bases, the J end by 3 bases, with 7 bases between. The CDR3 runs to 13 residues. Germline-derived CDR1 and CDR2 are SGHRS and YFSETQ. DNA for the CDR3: TGCGCCAGCAGCTTGGAGGCAGTCTACGAGCAGTACTTC. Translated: CASSLEAVYEQYF.

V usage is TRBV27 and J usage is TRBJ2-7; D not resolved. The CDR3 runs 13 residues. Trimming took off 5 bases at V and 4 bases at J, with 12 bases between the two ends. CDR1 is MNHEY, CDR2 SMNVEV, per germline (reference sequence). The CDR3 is CASSPGRGYEQYF. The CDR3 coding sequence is TGTGCCAGCAGTCCCGGACGAGGTTACGAGCAGTACTTC.